These 18 T cell receptor beta chains share one sample of origin, sequenced in a study of shared clonotypes between healthy human individuals. Measured with immunoSEQ multiplex PCR; TCRdb has only the in-frame clones, and not every one. The data show around 2,100,000 clones, about 95% seen once. Naivety among CD8 cells was defined by CD45RO negativity and positive CCR7 selection, thereby excluding terminally differentiated effector memory CD45RA+ cells. The source material was naive CD8+ T cells sorted from blood. The receptors come from a man younger than 30 in good health.

Notes on this clone: The sample holds other DNA sequences that translate to the same CDR3. J is TRBJ2-7 and V is TRBV4-1, with 8 bases identical to TRBD2. Unmatched junction bases numbered 5, after V lost 0 bases and J lost 4 bases. There are 15 residues in the CDR3. The germline gives CDR1 MGHRA, CDR2 YSYEKL. The CDR3 loop is CASSQDRGGRYEQYF. CDR3 nucleotide sequence: TGCGCCAGCAGCCAAGATCGGGGGGGAAGGTACGAGCAGTACTTC.

V and J are TRBV19 and TRBJ2-7; TRBD2 matches 7 bases. From germline, CDR1 is LNHDA and CDR2 SQIVND (reference sequence). The CDR3 spans 15 residues. Losses at the gene ends were 11 bases for V and 3 bases for J; bases not matched to a gene: 16. The CDR3 protein is CACWGGLEVRYEQYF. The DNA of the CDR3 is TGTGCCTGCTGGGGGGGTCTAGAGGTGCGCTACGAGCAGTACTTC.

The chain employs TRBV6-4 and TRBJ2-4; TRBD2 matches at 11 bases. Looked up from germline, CDR1 is MRHNA and CDR2 is SNTAGT. This CDR3 comprises 16 residues. Trimming at V came to 8 bases and at J to 5 bases, leaving 11 bases not matched to a gene. CDR3 nucleotide sequence: TGTGCCAGCTCCCTGGGGACTAGCGGAGGCCAAAACATTCAGTACTTC. Protein: CASSLGTSGGQNIQYF.

Comment on this clone: The same CDR3 also results from other DNA sequences found in this sample. The rearrangement joins TRBV6-5 to TRBJ2-7; a weak D match, TRBD1 (6 bases). V was trimmed by 0 bases and J by 5 bases, leaving 11 bases between them. Germline lookup yields CDR1 MNHEY and CDR2 SVGAGI. The CDR3 spans 14 residues. The DNA for the CDR3 is TGTGCCAGCAGTTACTCGAAACAGGGCCACGAGCAGTACTTC. This codes for CASSYSKQGHEQYF.

This chain joins TRBV6-1 and TRBJ2-7; D is ambiguous. The germline CDR1 and CDR2 sequences are MNHNS and SASEGT. The V end was cut by 3 bases, the J end by 6 bases, with 9 bases between. The CDR3 length is 12 residues. CDR3 DNA sequence: TGTGCCAGCAGTGAGTTAGGGTTCGAGCAGTACTTC. It specifies CASSELGFEQYF.

This clone has only one observation. This chain connects TRBV6-6 to TRBJ2-5; 7 bases fit TRBD1. The CDR3 is 14 amino acids. Per germline, CDR1 MNHNY and CDR2 SVGAGI (reference sequence). V lost 6 bases and J lost 4; bases outside the gene matches: 8. Written as DNA, the CDR3 is TGTGCCAGCAGCCCGACAGGGAGTGGAGAGACCCAGTACTTC. It translates to CASSPTGSGETQYF.

The CDR3 DNA is TGTGCCAGCAGCTCCTCTCTAGCGGGGGGGCCGGATGAGCAGTTCTTC. Encoded protein: CASSSSLAGGPDEQFF. The gene calls are TRBV13 and TRBJ2-1; 12 positions agree with TRBD2. The trim removed 4 bases at V and 8 bases at J, leaving 9 bases unmatched. The germline V gene encodes CDR1 PRHDT and CDR2 FYEKMQ (reference sequence). This CDR3 has 16 amino acids.

About this clone itself: Additional DNA sequences in this sample encode the identical CDR3. The chain couples TRBV27 to TRBJ1-3; TRBD1 matches 7 bases. The J segment lost 0 bases and the V segment lost 4 bases, leaving 0 bases of the junction unmatched. Germline CDR1 and CDR2: MNHEY and SMNVEV (reference sequence). The CDR3 is 14 residues long. The CDR3, as DNA: TGTGCCAGCAGTTACAGGGGCTCTGGAAACACCATATATTTT. This sequence encodes CASSYRGSGNTIYF.

The chain has TRBV5-6 and TRBJ2-5; TRBD1 is a possible D gene (5 bases). The CDR3 totals 15 residues. With 6 bases removed from V and 5 bases from J, the gap between germline ends came to 20 bases. Germline values: CDR1 SGHDT, CDR2 YYEEEE. CDR3 DNA sequence: TGTGCCAGCACGTCCGGACAAGAAATTGGGGAGACCCAGTACTTC. It specifies CASTSGQEIGETQYF.

V is TRBV4-1 and J is TRBJ2-1; D is unresolved. The CDR3 runs to 15 residues. Germline CDR1 MGHRA, CDR2 YSYEKL. V was clipped by 4 bases and J by 2 bases, with 12 bases between them. This CDR3 reads CASSPRQTAYNEQFF. For the CDR3, the DNA is TGCGCCAGCAGCCCCCGACAAACCGCCTACAATGAGCAGTTCTTC.

About this clone itself: The sample carries other DNA sequences with the same CDR3. The CDR3 nucleotides are TGTGCCAGCAGTTACTCTGGGGGCATGAACACTGAAGCTTTCTTT. It specifies CASSYSGGMNTEAFF. This chain joins TRBV6-5 and TRBJ1-1; tentative D call: TRBD1 (6 bases). Germline V gene sequence: CDR1 MNHEY, CDR2 SVGAGI. V was trimmed by 0 bases and J by 0 bases, leaving 8 bases between them. The CDR3 consists of 15 residues.

The chain combines TRBV7-2 with TRBJ2-7; 8 nucleotides line up with TRBD2. Germline assignment: CDR1 SGHTA and CDR2 FQGNSA. The CDR3 totals 16 residues. The trim removed 1 base at V and 0 bases at J, leaving 5 bases unmatched. As DNA, the CDR3 is TGTGCCAGCAGCTTAGGAGTGACTAGCGACTCCTACGAGCAGTACTTC. It translates to CASSLGVTSDSYEQYF.

In DNA, the CDR3 is TGTGCCAGCAGCCAAGTTACGGGGGCGAACATTCAGTACTTC. Its protein product is CASSQVTGANIQYF. This chain links TRBV14 with TRBJ2-4; possibly TRBD1 or TRBD2 for D (6 bases each). The CDR3 is made up of 14 amino acids. CDR1 is SGHDN and CDR2 is FVKESK in the germline V gene. V gave up 1 base and J gave up 7 bases, with 11 bases separating them.

The V and J genes are TRBV27 and TRBJ2-1, with 9 nucleotides matching TRBD1. The ends lost 8 bases at V and 4 bases at J; junction bases unmatched: 3. Germline CDR1 MNHEY, CDR2 SMNVEV (reference sequence). The CDR3 runs 13 residues. The DNA for the CDR3 is TGTGCCAGCGGACAGGGGAATTACAATGAGCAGTTCTTC. It encodes CASGQGNYNEQFF.

To note about this clone: The identical CDR3 is also encoded by other nucleotide sequences in the sample. This sequence joins TRBV5-6 and TRBJ2-3, with D unclear. Germline V gene sequence: CDR1 SGHDT, CDR2 YYEEEE. There are 12 residues in the CDR3. V lost 4 bases and J lost 2, with 5 bases in between. For the CDR3, the DNA is TGTGCCAGCAGCGCGAACACAGATACGCAGTATTTT. It codes for CASSANTDTQYF.

The CDR3 sequence is CSVEEGKSGYTF. The CDR3 nucleotides read TGCAGCGTTGAAGAAGGGAAAAGTGGCTACACCTTC. V is TRBV29-1 and J is TRBJ1-2, with D hard to call. Germline CDR1 reads SQVTM; CDR2 reads ANQGSEA. The CDR3 is made up of 12 amino acids. V lost 0 bases and J lost 7, with 9 bases in between.

The CDR3 bases are TGTGCCAGCAGTGTAGATGGGGAACCGAACACTGAAGCTTTCTTT. Protein: CASSVDGEPNTEAFF. This chain joins TRBV7-9 and TRBJ1-1; D not certain. The CDR3 is 15 residues long. V gave up 6 bases and J gave up 1 base, with 15 bases separating them. CDR1 SEHNR and CDR2 FQNEAQ come from the germline V gene (reference sequence).

The gene calls are TRBV30 and TRBJ2-2; unclear D gene. Germline lookup yields CDR1 GTSNPN and CDR2 SVGIG (reference sequence). CDR3 length: 11 amino acids. The CDR3 protein is CVTIRSGELFF. The DNA of the CDR3 is TGTGTTACGATAAGGTCCGGGGAGCTGTTTTTT.